A selection of T cell receptor beta chains follows, all from one sample in a study of T cells in Graves' hyperthyroidism and ophthalmopathy. TCRdb independently ran MiXCR on the multiplex PCR reads; one entry per CDR3 protein. The sample consists of over 250,000 distinct CDR3 sequences, around 20% of them appearing once. Sequenced input: blood. The receptors here all came from a man aged 30 to 45 with Graves' ophthalmopathy. Both conserved end residues are part of each CDR3. The order of the fields is CDR3 length, D gene, J gene, clone size, V gene, CDR3 DNA, CDR3 protein. The D gene is left open where the match is weak. Rows give clone size only sometimes, using once, few, many, or a class for an expanded clone.

CDR3 length: 14
D gene: .
J gene: TRBJ2-7
clone size: few
V gene: TRBV27
CDR3 DNA: TGTGCCAGCGGAGCTGAGGACCCATGGAGCGAGCAGTACTTC
CDR3 protein: CASGAEDPWSEQYF

CDR3 length: 12
D gene: .
J gene: TRBJ2-1
clone size: many
V gene: TRBV7-9
CDR3 DNA: TGTGCCAGCAGCTTAGAACTAAGTGAGCAGTTCTTC
CDR3 protein: CASSLELSEQFF

CDR3 length: 15
D gene: .
J gene: TRBJ2-7
clone size: .
V gene: TRBV19
CDR3 DNA: TGTGCCAGTAGTATAAGGAGGGCAGGGGCCTACGAGCAGTACTTC
CDR3 protein: CASSIRRAGAYEQYF

CDR3 length: 16
D gene: TRBD2
J gene: TRBJ2-4
clone size: few
V gene: TRBV29-1
CDR3 DNA: TGCAGCGTTGAAAGCATCGGAGGCGGGAGCGTGATCATTCAGTACTTC
CDR3 protein: CSVESIGGGSVIIQYF

CDR3 length: 14
D gene: .
J gene: TRBJ2-2
clone size: .
V gene: TRBV2
CDR3 DNA: TGTGCCAGCACCCAGACTAGTTCCACCGGGGAGCTGTTTTTT
CDR3 protein: CASTQTSSTGELFF

CDR3 length: 16
D gene: .
J gene: TRBJ1-5
clone size: .
V gene: TRBV6-9
CDR3 DNA: TGTGCCAGCAGTTATTCCGGCCTGACAGGTCCCCAGCCCCAGCATTTT
CDR3 protein: CASSYSGLTGPQPQHF

CDR3 length: 18
D gene: TRBD1
J gene: TRBJ1-4
clone size: few
V gene: TRBV7-3
CDR3 DNA: TGTGCCAGCAGCCCGACAGGGGCCAACCGAAACCCTGCCGAAAAACTGTTTTTT
CDR3 protein: CASSPTGANRNPAEKLFF

CDR3 length: 15
D gene: .
J gene: TRBJ1-5
clone size: many
V gene: TRBV6-2/TRBV6-3
CDR3 DNA: TGTGCCAGCAGTATTACAGGGTCTGGCAATCAGCCCCAGCATTTT
CDR3 protein: CASSITGSGNQPQHF

CDR3 length: 17
D gene: TRBD1
J gene: TRBJ2-3
clone size: .
V gene: TRBV12-3/TRBV12-4
CDR3 DNA: TGTGCCAGCAGTTTAGCCGGTAGGGGGCGCGGCACAGATACGCAGTATTTT
CDR3 protein: CASSLAGRGRGTDTQYF

CDR3 length: 16
D gene: TRBD2
J gene: TRBJ2-3
clone size: once
V gene: TRBV28
CDR3 DNA: TGTGCCAGCAGTTTAAGCCTAGCGGGAGATAAAGATACGCAGTATTTT
CDR3 protein: CASSLSLAGDKDTQYF

CDR3 length: 13
D gene: .
J gene: TRBJ1-2
clone size: .
V gene: TRBV30
CDR3 DNA: TGTGCCTGGAGTGTACTCAGCAACTATGGCTACACCTTC
CDR3 protein: CAWSVLSNYGYTF

CDR3 length: 18
D gene: TRBD1
J gene: TRBJ1-5
clone size: few
V gene: TRBV6-1
CDR3 DNA: TGTGCCAGCATGGCCCCACAGGGGGCGGGTAGAGGCAATCAGCCCCAGCATTTT
CDR3 protein: CASMAPQGAGRGNQPQHF

CDR3 length: 15
D gene: .
J gene: TRBJ1-6
clone size: .
V gene: TRBV27
CDR3 DNA: TGTGCCAGCAGAATAATGAGCTCCTATAATTCACCCCCCCACTTT
CDR3 protein: CASRIMSSYNSPPHF

CDR3 length: 21
D gene: TRBD2
J gene: TRBJ2-2
clone size: .
V gene: TRBV7-2
CDR3 DNA: TGTGCCAGCAGCCCCCAGCCCGGGACTAGCGGGAGGGGGCTTAACACCGGGGAGCTGTTTTTT
CDR3 protein: CASSPQPGTSGRGLNTGELFF

CDR3 length: 16
D gene: TRBD2
J gene: TRBJ2-1
clone size: few
V gene: TRBV5-4
CDR3 DNA: TGTGCCAGCAGCCCCAGACTAGCGGGAGGGCCGGATGAGCAGTTCTTC
CDR3 protein: CASSPRLAGGPDEQFF

CDR3 length: 13
D gene: .
J gene: TRBJ2-3
clone size: .
V gene: TRBV29-1
CDR3 DNA: TGCAGCGTTGAAAGGGGGGGCTTAGATACGCAGTATTTT
CDR3 protein: CSVERGGLDTQYF

CDR3 length: 14
D gene: .
J gene: TRBJ2-7
clone size: .
V gene: TRBV2
CDR3 DNA: TGTGCCAGCAGCCCCGACAGTCCATCCTACGAGCAGTACTTC
CDR3 protein: CASSPDSPSYEQYF

CDR3 length: 15
D gene: .
J gene: TRBJ2-3
clone size: .
V gene: TRBV2
CDR3 DNA: TGTGCCAGCTCTGCGGGAAGCGGTCACACAGATACGCAGTATTTT
CDR3 protein: CASSAGSGHTDTQYF

CDR3 length: 16
D gene: .
J gene: TRBJ1-5
clone size: .
V gene: TRBV18
CDR3 DNA: TGTGCCAGCTCACCCCGGGGAGGCCGCAGCAATCAGCCCCAGCATTTT
CDR3 protein: CASSPRGGRSNQPQHF

CDR3 length: 13
D gene: .
J gene: TRBJ1-6
clone size: .
V gene: TRBV27
CDR3 DNA: TGTGCCAGCAGCGGATCAATACAGGTGCCCCTCCACTTT
CDR3 protein: CASSGSIQVPLHF

CDR3 length: 14
D gene: .
J gene: TRBJ1-2
clone size: .
V gene: TRBV5-1
CDR3 DNA: TGCGCCAGCAGCCCAGACGGGGTAACGGGTGGCTACACCTTC
CDR3 protein: CASSPDGVTGGYTF

CDR3 length: 15
D gene: .
J gene: TRBJ1-1
clone size: few
V gene: TRBV15
CDR3 DNA: TGTGCCACCAGCAGAGTTCGGCAGGGTAAAGCTGAAGCTTTCTTT
CDR3 protein: CATSRVRQGKAEAFF

CDR3 length: 14
D gene: .
J gene: TRBJ2-2
clone size: .
V gene: TRBV20-1
CDR3 DNA: TGCAGTGCTAGTCCGAGATCGATAGGCGGGGAGCTGTTTTTT
CDR3 protein: CSASPRSIGGELFF

CDR3 length: 15
D gene: TRBD1
J gene: TRBJ1-6
clone size: once
V gene: TRBV9
CDR3 DNA: TGTGCCAGCAGCATCGGACAGGGGGGGAATTCACCCCTCCACTTT
CDR3 protein: CASSIGQGGNSPLHF

CDR3 length: 15
D gene: TRBD1
J gene: TRBJ2-5
clone size: few
V gene: TRBV4-1
CDR3 DNA: TGCGCCAGCAGCCAAACATCGACAGGGACACGGGCCCAGTACTTC
CDR3 protein: CASSQTSTGTRAQYF

CDR3 length: 14
D gene: TRBD1
J gene: TRBJ2-5
clone size: .
V gene: TRBV5-4
CDR3 DNA: TGTGCCAGCAGCTTGGCGGCAGGGGGAGAGACCCAGTACTTC
CDR3 protein: CASSLAAGGETQYF

CDR3 length: 13
D gene: .
J gene: TRBJ2-3
clone size: few
V gene: TRBV29-1
CDR3 DNA: TGCAGCGTTGAGCAGGCAAGCACAGATACGCAGTATTTT
CDR3 protein: CSVEQASTDTQYF

CDR3 length: 12
D gene: .
J gene: TRBJ2-7
clone size: .
V gene: TRBV25-1
CDR3 DNA: TGTGCCAGCAGTTTCGGGTTGGGCGAGCAGTACTTC
CDR3 protein: CASSFGLGEQYF

CDR3 length: 12
D gene: .
J gene: TRBJ2-3
clone size: .
V gene: TRBV7-2
CDR3 DNA: TGTGCCAGCAGCTCCCCCCGGGATACGCAGTATTTT
CDR3 protein: CASSSPRDTQYF

CDR3 length: 17
D gene: .
J gene: TRBJ2-7
clone size: .
V gene: TRBV7-2
CDR3 DNA: TGTGCCAGCAGCTTAGTCTTAAGGACTGATGGGGGCTACGAGCAGTACTTC
CDR3 protein: CASSLVLRTDGGYEQYF

CDR3 length: 15
D gene: .
J gene: TRBJ1-4
clone size: few
V gene: TRBV5-6
CDR3 DNA: TGTGCCAGCAGCACCAAGGAGGGAGCAAATGAAAAACTGTTTTTT
CDR3 protein: CASSTKEGANEKLFF

CDR3 length: 17
D gene: TRBD2
J gene: TRBJ2-3
clone size: .
V gene: TRBV5-1
CDR3 DNA: TGCGCCAGCAGCACCAGGGGGACTAGCGGGAGAGTGGATACGCAGTATTTT
CDR3 protein: CASSTRGTSGRVDTQYF

CDR3 length: 17
D gene: .
J gene: TRBJ1-2
clone size: few
V gene: TRBV29-1
CDR3 DNA: TGCAGCGTTGAAGCCCTTGGTGGGGCAGCCTCTAACTATGGCTACACCTTC
CDR3 protein: CSVEALGGAASNYGYTF

CDR3 length: 13
D gene: TRBD1
J gene: TRBJ2-7
clone size: many
V gene: TRBV11-2
CDR3 DNA: TGTGCCAGCAGACGGACAGGGGGCGACGAGCAGTACTTC
CDR3 protein: CASRRTGGDEQYF

CDR3 length: 14
D gene: TRBD1
J gene: TRBJ1-2
clone size: many
V gene: TRBV6-1
CDR3 DNA: TGTGCCAGCAGGGAAACAGGGGGCTACGATGGCTACACCTTC
CDR3 protein: CASRETGGYDGYTF

CDR3 length: 17
D gene: .
J gene: TRBJ2-1
clone size: .
V gene: TRBV11-2
CDR3 DNA: TGTGCCAGCAGCTTAGACACTCTTGGGGGGAAAGACAATGAGCAGTTCTTC
CDR3 protein: CASSLDTLGGKDNEQFF

CDR3 length: 15
D gene: .
J gene: TRBJ2-1
clone size: many
V gene: TRBV7-6
CDR3 DNA: TGTGCCAGCAGCTTTATAGCTGGCTCCTACAATGAGCAGTTCTTC
CDR3 protein: CASSFIAGSYNEQFF

CDR3 length: 14
D gene: TRBD1
J gene: TRBJ2-5
clone size: few
V gene: TRBV13
CDR3 DNA: TGTGCCAGCAGCCCACGACAGGGGATGGAGACCCAGTACTTC
CDR3 protein: CASSPRQGMETQYF

CDR3 length: 11
D gene: .
J gene: TRBJ2-7
clone size: .
V gene: TRBV6-1
CDR3 DNA: TGTGCCAGCAGAAGAAACTACGAGCAGTACTTC
CDR3 protein: CASRRNYEQYF

CDR3 length: 13
D gene: .
J gene: TRBJ1-4
clone size: many
V gene: TRBV20-1
CDR3 DNA: TGCAGTGCCGAAAGGGGGTCGTGGGAAAAACTGTTTTTT
CDR3 protein: CSAERGSWEKLFF

CDR3 length: 14
D gene: .
J gene: TRBJ1-1
clone size: .
V gene: TRBV27
CDR3 DNA: TGTGCCAGCATATCGGGTGGGGGTGTCACTGAAGCTTTCTTT
CDR3 protein: CASISGGGVTEAFF

CDR3 length: 15
D gene: TRBD1
J gene: TRBJ1-2
clone size: few
V gene: TRBV29-1
CDR3 DNA: TGCAGCGTTAAGCGGACCGGGACAGCTAACTATGGCTACACCTTC
CDR3 protein: CSVKRTGTANYGYTF

CDR3 length: 13
D gene: .
J gene: TRBJ2-3
clone size: few
V gene: TRBV10-3
CDR3 DNA: TGTGCCATCAGTGAGTCAGCCATAGATACGCAGTATTTT
CDR3 protein: CAISESAIDTQYF

CDR3 length: 16
D gene: TRBD1
J gene: TRBJ2-7
clone size: many
V gene: TRBV11-2
CDR3 DNA: TGTGCCAGCAGTCCCCGGTCGACAGGGGGCGGCTACGAGCAGTACTTC
CDR3 protein: CASSPRSTGGGYEQYF